These 9 T cell receptor beta chains were sequenced from one sample in a study of PD-L1 blockade in urothelial cancer. The data were produced by immunoSEQ multiplex PCR, yet TCRdb's version contains in-frame clones alone and is incomplete. The sample includes roughly 48,000 clones, 75% to 90% of them seen just once. The sequencing here drew on PBMCs, taken around atezolizumab (anti-PD-L1) treatment. Source of these receptors: a man in his forties with urothelial cancer.

The chain is built from TRBV6-5 and TRBJ2-5; 14 bases map to TRBD2. The CDR3 has 15 residues. Trimming removed 2 bases from V and 4 bases from J; junction bases left unmatched: 0. CDR1 is MNHEY, CDR2 SVGAGI, per germline. In nucleotides, the CDR3 is TGTGCCAGCAGTTACGGACTAGCGGGAGGAGAGACCCAGTACTTC. Its protein product is CASSYGLAGGETQYF.

This clone was observed a handful of times. The chain links TRBV6-6 to TRBJ2-7; the D gene is possibly TRBD1 (5 bases). Trimming cost V 6 bases and J 7 bases, with 13 bases left between them. Germline V gene lookup returns CDR1 MNHNY and CDR2 SVGAGI (reference sequence). The length of the CDR3 is 12 residues. The CDR3, as DNA: TGTGCCAGCAGGGACCCGCAGGGAGAGCAGTACTTC. Protein sequence: CASRDPQGEQYF.

The chain links TRBV27 to TRBJ1-1; 9 nucleotides agree with TRBD1. Germline V lookup: CDR1 MNHEY, CDR2 SMNVEV (reference sequence). Germline trimming cut 5 bases from V and 4 bases from J; bases unmatched to any gene: 8. The CDR3 spans 15 residues. The DNA for the CDR3 is TGTGCCAGCAGTCGACACAGGGGGCCAGGCACTGAAGCTTTCTTT. This encodes CASSRHRGPGTEAFF.

This clone was observed a handful of times. CDR3 bases: TGTGCCACCAGCAGAGAAGGGGCAGGCCGAAACACCATATATTTT. Translated: CATSREGAGRNTIYF. The V gene is TRBV15, the J gene TRBJ1-3; TRBD1 might be the D (5 bases). Per the germline V gene, CDR1 is LNHNV and CDR2 is YYDKDF (reference sequence). The CDR3 covers 15 residues. Trimming removed 0 bases from V and 5 bases from J, with 11 bases in between.

The chain combines TRBV18 with TRBJ1-5; 8 positions match TRBD1. This CDR3 has 14 amino acids. J lost 7 bases, V lost 6 bases, and 8 bases had no gene match. Germline V lookup: CDR1 KGHSH, CDR2 LQKENI. The CDR3: CASSLGQGHQPQHF. The CDR3 DNA reads TGTGCCAGCTCCCTCGGACAGGGCCACCAGCCCCAGCATTTT.

The chain carries TRBV25-1 and TRBJ2-1; the match to TRBD2 covers 13 bases. The junction had 12 bases not matched to a gene; V was cut back by 8 bases and J by 8 bases. CDR1 and CDR2 from the germline V gene are MGHDK and SYGVNS. There are 16 residues in the CDR3. CDR3 sequence reads: CASSTPTSGRGYEQFF. CDR3 in DNA: TGTGCCAGCTCAACCCCCACTAGCGGGAGGGGGTATGAGCAGTTCTTC.

This chain uses TRBV27 with TRBJ1-5; D is uncertain. Germline-derived CDR1 and CDR2 are MNHEY and SMNVEV (reference sequence). V was trimmed by 6 bases and J by 0 bases, leaving 12 bases between them. The CDR3 loop spans 15 amino acids. CDR3 nucleotide sequence: TGTGCCAGCAGCACGTACAGCAATAGCAATCAGCCCCAGCATTTT. It translates to CASSTYSNSNQPQHF.

The rearrangement uses TRBV28 and TRBJ1-5; no clear D gene. The CDR3 contains 16 residues. Trimming shortened V by 3 bases and J by 4 bases, and 16 bases separated the two germline ends. Germline V gene data show CDR1 as MDHEN and CDR2 as SYDVKM. This chain's CDR3 is CASSFLGKRSNQPQHF. The CDR3, as DNA: TGTGCCAGCAGTTTTCTCGGTAAGAGAAGTAATCAGCCCCAGCATTTT.

This clone has just one count. The chain uses TRBV4-2 and TRBJ1-2; maybe TRBD1 (6 bases). V dropped 1 base and J dropped 6 bases, with 18 bases sitting between them. In germline, CDR1 is LGHNA, CDR2 YNFKEQ. The CDR3 contains 16 residues. The CDR3 here is CASSQGGGRAGDGYTF. DNA for the CDR3: TGTGCCAGCAGCCAAGGGGGGGGTCGGGCAGGGGATGGCTACACCTTC.